This T cell receptor (beta chain) was captured by sequencing in a study of blood T cell repertoires in COVID-19. Overall study: Spain, Italy and the United States supplied samples that represented acute and convalescent COVID-19.

V was cut by 0 bases and J by 1 base, with 12 bases left in between. CDR1 is LGHNA and CDR2 is YSLEER in the germline V gene. The CDR3 has 16 amino acids. Method: immunoSEQ multiplex PCR; TCRdb's copy keeps in-frame clones and lacks some. Counted here are about 270,000 clones, approximately 89% occurring once; the ten biggest clones make up roughly 3%. Individuals drawn from around 25 US areas were about 18 to 90 years old. Grouping used clinical history reported by participants in a survey and questionnaire. Recovered participants had two consecutive negative NP/OP PCR tests, healthcare professional clearance, or symptom resolution.

V usage is TRBV4-3 and J usage is TRBJ1-1; D is unresolved. The sequenced sample consisted of PBMCs or T cells enriched from blood (not recorded which). The sequence derives from a woman under 30 who had recovered from COVID-19. This CDR3 reads CASSQEYSSANTEAFF. CDR3 nucleotide sequence: TGCGCCAGCAGCCAAGAGTACAGTTCGGCGAACACTGAAGCTTTCTTT.